This entry describes one T cell receptor (beta chain). The antigen is not known. Using immunoSEQ multiplex PCR, the repertoire was profiled, and TCRdb retains in-frame clones only, with some absent. This sample yields 9,500 or so clones, of which around 74% are seen a single time; around 10% belongs to the top ten. The data stem from a study of chemoradiotherapy in HPV16-positive cancers. The V gene's germline CDR1 is KGHSH and CDR2 LQKENI. The CDR3 consists of 15 residues. V was cut by 3 bases and J by 0 bases, with 9 bases left in between. Study-wide findings and caveats: The functional HPV-specific definition rests on just two HPV16-positive patients. HPV-responsive T-cell expansion during chemoradiotherapy was linked to improved recurrence-free survival in HPV16-positive patients. Candidate HPV-specific clones and E7-related TCR motifs grew in tumor during treatment.

This receptor was identified in a human donor with HPV-associated anogenital cancer. The chain carries TRBV18 and TRBJ1-3; D is ambiguous. Collection took place from a patient who underwent chemoradiotherapy. Here the CDR3 DNA reads TGTGCCAGCTCACCCTCACGGAACTCTGGAAACACCATATATTTT. It specifies CASSPSRNSGNTIYF.